The rows below give T cell receptor beta chains drawn from one sample of a study of cytomegalovirus exposure and HLA in healthy donors. TCRdb's copy holds only in-frame clones and misses some; the assay was immunoSEQ multiplex PCR. The sample consists of more than 95,000 clones, roughly 79% of them appearing once. Source material: PBMCs. Every receptor here comes from a woman in her 70s in good health and CMV-seropositive. CDR3s include the opening cysteine and the closing phenylalanine or tryptophan. D genes are given only for firm matches. Some rows mark clone size as missing; the rest say once, few, many or name a class of expanded clone.

d_call,j_call,clone_size,v_call,cdr3_nt,cdr3_aa
.,TRBJ1-2,.,TRBV7-7,TGTGCTATCCAGTGGGGGGTCGACTATGGCTACACCTTC,CAIQWGVDYGYTF
TRBD1,TRBJ1-1,.,TRBV18,TGTGCCAGCTCACCACTTGACAGGGCTACTCTGAACACTGAAGCTTTCTTT,CASSPLDRATLNTEAFF
TRBD2,TRBJ2-7,.,TRBV6-1,TGTGCCAGCGGATTATCCTGGGGGGGTGCCTACGAGCAGTACTTC,CASGLSWGGAYEQYF
.,TRBJ2-3,.,TRBV2,TGTGCCAGCAGGTTACGGGTCAGCACAGATACGCAGTATTTT,CASRLRVSTDTQYF
TRBD1,TRBJ2-7,.,TRBV29-1,TGCAGCGTTTCGGGACAGGCAGACTACGAGCAGTACTTC,CSVSGQADYEQYF
.,TRBJ2-7,.,TRBV10-1,TGCGCCAGCAGTGAAGGGGGGGGTGACGAGCAGTACTTC,CASSEGGGDEQYF
.,TRBJ1-3,.,TRBV9,TGTGCCAGCAGCGTAGCCACGGCGGGGGCTGGAAACACCATATATTTT,CASSVATAGAGNTIYF
TRBD1,TRBJ1-2,few,TRBV2,TGTGCCAGCAGTGATGCAGGGGGCCATGGCTACACCTTC,CASSDAGGHGYTF
TRBD2,TRBJ2-3,.,TRBV4-2,TGTGCCAGCAGCCAATCCCTAGCGGGGGGAAGCACAGATACGCAGTATTTT,CASSQSLAGGSTDTQYF
.,TRBJ2-1,.,TRBV5-6,TGTGCCAGCAGCTTGGTTTACGGAGCCGGTCGCCGGTTCTTC,CASSLVYGAGRRFF
.,TRBJ2-3,few,TRBV4-2,TGTGCCAGCAGCCCCCGAGCCACAGATACGCAGTATTTT,CASSPRATDTQYF
.,TRBJ1-2,.,TRBV4-3,TGCGCCAGCAGCCAAGACGGGAGGCAGACTCTCTATGGCTACACCTTC,CASSQDGRQTLYGYTF
.,TRBJ2-7,few,TRBV6-5,TGTGCCAGCCTCGGAGGGCAGGGTAGGAGCCACGAGCAGTACTTC,CASLGGQGRSHEQYF
TRBD2,TRBJ2-1,.,TRBV7-2,TGTGCCAGCAGCTTGGGGCTAGCGGAGGGGTTCTTC,CASSLGLAEGFF
.,TRBJ2-5,.,TRBV6-6,TGTGCCAGCAGTTGGGGTTTGGCGGGACCACAAGAGACCCAGTACTTC,CASSWGLAGPQETQYF
.,TRBJ1-4,.,TRBV28,TGTGCCAGCAGTTCGTCAGGGGAGGGAAGAGAACTGTTTTTT,CASSSSGEGRELFF
TRBD1,TRBJ1-1,.,TRBV23-1,TGCGCCAGCAGTCAATCACGGAGGACAGGGGACACTGAAGCTTTCTTT,CASSQSRRTGDTEAFF
TRBD2,TRBJ2-1,.,TRBV5-1,TGCGCCAGCAGTTCTACTAGCGGAGCCTACAATGAGCAGTTCTTC,CASSSTSGAYNEQFF
.,TRBJ1-3,few,TRBV5-4,TGTGCCAGCAGCTTGGACGCCAGAACTGGAAACACCATATATTTT,CASSLDARTGNTIYF
.,TRBJ2-1,.,TRBV29-1,TGCAGCGTTGGACAGGCCGGACGCAATGAGCAGTTCTTC,CSVGQAGRNEQFF
TRBD2,TRBJ2-7,.,TRBV7-9,TGTGCCAGCAGCTTAGGGGAAGGTAGCGGGAGGTACGACGAGCAGTACTTC,CASSLGEGSGRYDEQYF
.,TRBJ2-7,.,TRBV6-1,TGTGCCAGCACCACCCGGGGGACAGCTGGCGAGCAGTACTTC,CASTTRGTAGEQYF
TRBD1,TRBJ1-6,few,TRBV7-2,TGTGCCAGCAGCGGCCCGGGACAGGGCTATTCACCCCTCCACTTT,CASSGPGQGYSPLHF
TRBD2,TRBJ2-7,.,TRBV13,TGTGCCAGCAGCTTAGGCCCCGGGACTAGGGTCCACGAGCAGTACTTC,CASSLGPGTRVHEQYF
.,TRBJ1-1,few,TRBV11-1,TGTGCCAGCAGCTTACAGGGGAACACTGAAGCTTTCTTT,CASSLQGNTEAFF
.,TRBJ2-5,.,TRBV6-6,TGTGCCAGCAACTCCCTGGGGGCATTAGAGACCCAGTACTTC,CASNSLGALETQYF
.,TRBJ2-2,.,TRBV2,TGTGCCAGCAGTGAAGCGGCCACCGGGGAGCTGTTTTTT,CASSEAATGELFF
.,TRBJ2-3,.,TRBV7-7,TGTGCTAGCAGCCCCGGCACAGATACGCAGTATTTT,CASSPGTDTQYF
.,TRBJ1-5,.,TRBV6-6,TGTGCCAGCAGTTACTCGACAGGCCCCAATCAGCCCCAGCATTTT,CASSYSTGPNQPQHF
.,TRBJ2-3,.,TRBV9,TGTGCCAGCAGCGTAGGGTCCGAGATAAGCACAGATACGCAGTATTTT,CASSVGSEISTDTQYF
.,TRBJ2-7,.,TRBV5-4,TGCGCCAGCAGCCGATCCTCAGGGATAGGCGACGAGCAGTACTTC,CASSRSSGIGDEQYF
.,TRBJ1-5,.,TRBV18,TGTGCCAGCTCAAATGGACAGAATAATCAGCCCCAGCATTTT,CASSNGQNNQPQHF
TRBD2,TRBJ2-1,.,TRBV7-2,TGTGCCAGCAGCATAGGGACTAGGAAGACCGGCGGTGAGCAGTTCTTC,CASSIGTRKTGGEQFF
.,TRBJ2-3,.,TRBV5-6,TGTGCCAGCATCTGGGGGGGGCCGTCCGCTAGCACAGATACGCAGTATTTT,CASIWGGPSASTDTQYF
TRBD1,TRBJ2-1,.,TRBV5-1,TGCGCCAGCAGCTCGGGACAGCCCTACAATGAGCAGTTCTTC,CASSSGQPYNEQFF
.,TRBJ2-3,.,TRBV14,TGTGCCAGCAGCCAAGAGGCAGGGCTCGACACAGATACGCAGTATTTT,CASSQEAGLDTDTQYF
.,TRBJ1-5,.,TRBV7-9,TGTGCCAGCACTCGGGAGAATCAGCCCCAGCATTTT,CASTRENQPQHF